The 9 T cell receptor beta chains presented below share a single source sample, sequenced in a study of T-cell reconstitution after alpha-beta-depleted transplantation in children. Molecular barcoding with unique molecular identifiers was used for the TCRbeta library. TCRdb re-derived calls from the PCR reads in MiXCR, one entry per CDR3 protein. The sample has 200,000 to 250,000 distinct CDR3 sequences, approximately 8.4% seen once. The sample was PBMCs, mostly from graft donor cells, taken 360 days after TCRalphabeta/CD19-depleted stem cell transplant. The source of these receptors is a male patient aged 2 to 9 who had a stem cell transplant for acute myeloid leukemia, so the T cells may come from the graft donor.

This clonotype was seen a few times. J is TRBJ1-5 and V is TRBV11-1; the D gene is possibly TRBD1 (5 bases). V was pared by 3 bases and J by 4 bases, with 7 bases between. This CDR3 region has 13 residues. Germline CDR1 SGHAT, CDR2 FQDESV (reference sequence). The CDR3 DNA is TGTGCCAGCAGCTTGGACAAGAATCAGCCCCAGCATTTT. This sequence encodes CASSLDKNQPQHF.

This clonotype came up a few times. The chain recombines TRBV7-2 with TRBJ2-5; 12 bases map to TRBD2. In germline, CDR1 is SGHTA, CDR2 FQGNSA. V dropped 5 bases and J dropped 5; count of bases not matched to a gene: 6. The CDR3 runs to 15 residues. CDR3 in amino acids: CASSMGLAGSETQYF. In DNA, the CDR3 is TGTGCCAGCAGCATGGGACTAGCGGGCTCGGAGACCCAGTACTTC.

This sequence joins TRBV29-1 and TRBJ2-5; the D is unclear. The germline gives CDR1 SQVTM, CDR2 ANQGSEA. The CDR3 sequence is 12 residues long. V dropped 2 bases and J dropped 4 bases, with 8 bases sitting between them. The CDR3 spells CSVESGPETQYF. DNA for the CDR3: TGCAGCGTTGAAAGTGGTCCAGAGACCCAGTACTTC.

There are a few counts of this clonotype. Here the CDR3 reads CASITWGVNTEAFF. The CDR3 nucleotides are TGTGCCAGCATCACCTGGGGAGTGAACACTGAAGCTTTCTTT. The gene calls are TRBV12-3 or TRBV12-4 and TRBJ1-1; D gene ambiguous. The CDR3 totals 14 residues. Trimming took off 7 bases at V and 0 bases at J, with 12 bases between the two ends.

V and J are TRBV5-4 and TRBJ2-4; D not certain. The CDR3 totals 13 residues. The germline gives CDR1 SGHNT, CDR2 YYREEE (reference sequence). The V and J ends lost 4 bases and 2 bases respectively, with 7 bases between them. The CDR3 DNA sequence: TGTGCCAGCAGCGGTAGAACCAAAAACATTCAGTACTTC. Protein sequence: CASSGRTKNIQYF.

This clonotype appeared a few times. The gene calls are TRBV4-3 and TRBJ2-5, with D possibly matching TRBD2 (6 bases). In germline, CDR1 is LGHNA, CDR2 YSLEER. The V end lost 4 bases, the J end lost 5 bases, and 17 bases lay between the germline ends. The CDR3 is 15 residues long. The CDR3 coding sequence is TGCGCCAGCAGCCCTAGGGCGGGCAGCGGGGAGACCCAGTACTTC. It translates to CASSPRAGSGETQYF.

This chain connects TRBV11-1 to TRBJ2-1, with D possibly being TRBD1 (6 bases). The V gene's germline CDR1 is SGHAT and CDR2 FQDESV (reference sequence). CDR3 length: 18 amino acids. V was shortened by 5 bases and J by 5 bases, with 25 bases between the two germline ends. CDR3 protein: CASSTPGQHPLRNNEQFF. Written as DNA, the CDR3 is TGTGCCAGCAGCACACCGGGACAACACCCCTTAAGGAACAATGAGCAGTTCTTC.

This CDR3 reads CASSYSRSNIANTGELFF. The CDR3 nucleotides are TGTGCCAGCAGTTACTCCAGGAGTAATATAGCGAACACCGGGGAGCTGTTTTTT. The chain combines TRBV6-5 with TRBJ2-2; D is unclear. Germline V gives CDR1 MNHEY, CDR2 SVGAGI. Between the trimmed V and J ends, which lost 0 bases and 0 bases, there was a span of 14 bases. The CDR3 length is 18 residues.

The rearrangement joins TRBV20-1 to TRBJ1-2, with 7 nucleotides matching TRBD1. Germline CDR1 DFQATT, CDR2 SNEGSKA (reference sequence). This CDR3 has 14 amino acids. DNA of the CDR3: TGCAGCGTAAGAGATAGCCAGGGGGTTTATGGCTACACCTTC. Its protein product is CSVRDSQGVYGYTF.